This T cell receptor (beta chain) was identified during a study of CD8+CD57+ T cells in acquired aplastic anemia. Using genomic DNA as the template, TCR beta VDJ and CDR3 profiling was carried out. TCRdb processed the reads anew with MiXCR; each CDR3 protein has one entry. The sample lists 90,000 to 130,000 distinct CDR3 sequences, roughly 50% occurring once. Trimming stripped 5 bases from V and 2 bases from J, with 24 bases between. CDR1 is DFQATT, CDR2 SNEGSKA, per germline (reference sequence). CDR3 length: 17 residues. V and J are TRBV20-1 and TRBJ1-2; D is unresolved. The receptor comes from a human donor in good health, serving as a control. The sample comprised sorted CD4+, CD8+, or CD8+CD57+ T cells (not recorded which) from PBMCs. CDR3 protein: CSASRPMGRSVNYGYTF. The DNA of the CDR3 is TGCAGTGCTTCGAGACCGATGGGTAGGTCAGTAAACTATGGCTACACCTTC.